Each of the 24 T cell receptor beta chains below was sequenced from the same sample in a study of identical twins. MiXCR, applied by TCRdb to the 5' RACE reads, yields one record per CDR3 protein. The repertoire includes a few hundred thousand distinct CDR3 sequences, under 9.5% of them detected once, and 2% to 2.5% sits in the top ten. This sample was also put to use in a study of yellow fever vaccine responses in identical twins.

Sequenced sample: memory (CD45RO+) T cells sorted from blood. The receptors originated from a woman aged 18-29 years in good health.

This clonotype was counted only a few times. The chain employs TRBV20-1 and TRBJ2-7, with TRBD1 matching over 9 bases. Per germline, CDR1 DFQATT and CDR2 SNEGSKA (reference sequence). This CDR3 spans 16 amino acids. V trimming: 4 bases; J trimming: 3 bases; junction bases outside the gene matches: 13. The chain's CDR3 is CSATGGGQGDFYEQYF. CDR3 DNA sequence: TGCAGTGCTACAGGGGGGGGACAGGGAGATTTCTACGAGCAGTACTTC.

This chain joins TRBV6-5 and TRBJ2-3, with D possibly called TRBD1 or TRBD2 (5 bases each). Trimming shortened V by 2 bases and J by 1 base, and 19 bases separated the two germline ends. The CDR3 loop spans 18 amino acids. Germline CDR1 is MNHEY and CDR2 is SVGAGI. Here the CDR3 reads CASSYGGRAGRGTDTQYF. The DNA of the CDR3 is TGTGCCAGCAGTTACGGGGGTCGGGCAGGGAGAGGCACAGATACGCAGTATTTT.

The chain recombines TRBV7-8 with TRBJ1-6; D is possibly TRBD1 (6 bases). Germline-derived CDR1 and CDR2 are SGHVS and FQNEAQ. V was shortened by 5 bases and J by 6 bases, with 14 bases between the two germline ends. The CDR3 contains 15 residues. The CDR3 nucleotides are TGTGCCAGCAGCGTTGCCGGGACACCTAATTCACCCCTCCACTTT. Its translation: CASSVAGTPNSPLHF.

This clonotype was detected a few times. The rearrangement links TRBV12-3 or TRBV12-4 to TRBJ2-2; 7 positions match TRBD2. The CDR3 sequence is 20 residues long. Trimming at V came to 4 bases and at J to 5 bases, leaving 22 bases not matched to a gene. The CDR3 nucleotides are TGTGCCAGCAGTTCAGTTCTTGGGGTGCGTCTCTGGGAGGGAACCGGGGAGCTGTTTTTT. As protein: CASSSVLGVRLWEGTGELFF.

This clonotype has more than one count but fewer than ten. The gene calls are TRBV27 and TRBJ2-7; 9 bases are a match to TRBD2. J gave up 2 bases and V 2 bases, and 4 bases lay outside the gene matches. This CDR3 has 15 residues. CDR1 is MNHEY and CDR2 is SMNVEV in the germline V gene (reference sequence). DNA for the CDR3: TGTGCCAGCAGTTTAACCTCTAGCGGGGCCTACGAGCAGTACTTC. Translating gives CASSLTSSGAYEQYF.

This clonotype was counted between two and nine times. The chain employs TRBV20-1 and TRBJ1-2, with a weak D call TRBD1 (6 bases). The V end was cut by 5 bases, the J end by 6 bases, with 25 bases between. Germline CDR1 reads DFQATT; CDR2 reads SNEGSKA (reference sequence). This CDR3 region has 16 residues. The CDR3 region has the DNA TGCAGTGCTTCCCTCCAGGGGAAGGGCGATAGAGATGGCTACACCTTC. It yields the protein CSASLQGKGDRDGYTF.

This clonotype occurred a few times. This chain links TRBV14 with TRBJ2-5; no firm D call. Trimming stripped 2 bases from V and 2 bases from J, with 15 bases between. CDR3 length equals 16 residues. In germline, CDR1 is SGHDN, CDR2 FVKESK. The DNA of the CDR3 is TGTGCCAGCAGCCAAAGAAGGGTAGGCTTTCAAGAGACCCAGTACTTC. This encodes CASSQRRVGFQETQYF.

In this sample, this clonotype turned up many times. The rearrangement uses TRBV10-2 and TRBJ1-1; maybe TRBD1 (6 bases). The CDR3 runs 14 residues. In germline, CDR1 is WSHSY, CDR2 SAAADI. V was trimmed by 5 bases and J by 8 bases, leaving 18 bases between them. This chain's CDR3 is CASSQTGTLPEAFF. CDR3 DNA sequence: TGCGCCAGCAGTCAAACCGGGACACTGCCCGAAGCTTTCTTT.

The rearrangement joins TRBV9 to TRBJ1-5; possibly TRBD1 for D (6 bases). Per germline, CDR1 SGDLS and CDR2 YYNGEE. This CDR3 region has 14 residues. Deletions cut 3 bases from V and 3 bases from J, with 10 bases between. In DNA, the CDR3 is TGTGCCAGCAGCGAGGACAGTGTCAATCAGCCCCAGCATTTT. This sequence encodes CASSEDSVNQPQHF.

The rearrangement joins TRBV29-1 to TRBJ1-1; D possibly corresponds to TRBD1 (5 bases). Germline-derived CDR1 and CDR2 are SQVTM and ANQGSEA. The CDR3 consists of 13 residues. V was clipped by 4 bases and J by 3 bases, with 12 bases between them. The CDR3 DNA reads as TGCAGCGTTGCGTGGGGGGGAGACACTGAAGCTTTCTTT. It translates to CSVAWGGDTEAFF.

This clonotype has just a few counts. The J gene is TRBJ2-7, the V gene TRBV18, with TRBD2 matching 8 bases. The germline CDR1 and CDR2 sequences are KGHSH and LQKENI. V lost 0 bases and J lost 8; bases outside the gene matches: 3. The CDR3 extends over 13 amino acids. CDR3 residues: CASSPPSGEKQYV. CDR3 in DNA: TGTGCCAGCTCACCACCTAGCGGGGAAAAGCAGTACGTC.

The chain uses TRBV14 and TRBJ2-6; perhaps TRBD1 as D (6 bases). CDR3 length equals 16 residues. Germline V gene lookup returns CDR1 SGHDN and CDR2 FVKESK. Between the trimmed V and J ends, which lost 3 bases and 2 bases, there was a span of 11 bases. In DNA, the CDR3 is TGTGCCAGCAGCCAGACAGGATTCCCTGGGGCCAACGTCCTGACTTTC. It yields the protein CASSQTGFPGANVLTF.

This clonotype was seen only a few times. This sequence joins TRBV27 and TRBJ1-2; 9 bases align to TRBD1. V shed 6 bases, J shed 3 bases, and the junction held 5 bases outside the gene matches. Germline lookup yields CDR1 MNHEY and CDR2 SMNVEV (reference sequence). This CDR3 region has 14 residues. CDR3 nucleotides: TGTGCCAGCAGAGAACAGGGGGCGGACTATGGCTACACCTTC. Translated: CASREQGADYGYTF.

This clonotype showed up many times. The rearrangement uses TRBV6-6 and TRBJ1-4; possible D gene TRBD1, 5 bases. CDR3 size: 13 residues. Per the germline V gene, CDR1 is MNHNY and CDR2 is SVGAGI (reference sequence). V lost 6 bases, J lost 8 bases, and 13 bases lay in between. The CDR3: CASSPRQPEKLFF. In nucleotides, the CDR3 is TGTGCCAGCAGCCCTCGACAGCCCGAAAAACTGTTTTTT.

The J gene is TRBJ2-5, the V gene TRBV7-7; 8 bases map to TRBD1. The CDR3 totals 15 residues. V lost 1 base to trimming and J lost 3 bases; unmatched junction nucleotides: 4. From germline, CDR1 is SSHAT and CDR2 FNYEAQ (reference sequence). The CDR3 bases are TGTGCCAGCAGCTTAGGGGACAGGAACAAAGAGACCCAGTACTTC. It is translated as CASSLGDRNKETQYF.

This clonotype was counted at least ten times. The V gene is TRBV12-3 or TRBV12-4, the J gene TRBJ1-1; D might be TRBD1 (6 bases). This CDR3 is built from 16 residues. V was pared by 7 bases and J by 2 bases, with 20 bases between. CDR3 DNA sequence: TGTGCCAGCACTTACTCCGCCTCTGGGGGCAACACTGAAGCTTTCTTT. Its translation is CASTYSASGGNTEAFF.

This clonotype was counted between two and nine times. V usage is TRBV20-1 and J usage is TRBJ1-2, with 7 bases matching TRBD1. This CDR3 has 13 amino acids. The V gene end was trimmed by 0 bases and the J gene end by 3 bases; junction bases not matched to a gene: 1. The germline V gene encodes CDR1 DFQATT and CDR2 SNEGSKA (reference sequence). CDR3 protein: CSAREGTDYGYTF. CDR3 DNA: TGCAGTGCTAGAGAGGGGACAGACTATGGCTACACCTTC.

There are many counts of this clonotype. The gene calls are TRBV20-1 and TRBJ2-2; D might be TRBD1 (6 bases). The CDR3 consists of 16 residues. The germline V gene has CDR1 DFQATT and CDR2 SNEGSKA (reference sequence). The ends were cut back, 0 bases at V and 3 bases at J, with 14 bases in the middle. This CDR3 is CSARDDITGYTGELFF. CDR3 in DNA: TGCAGTGCTAGAGATGACATTACAGGGTACACCGGGGAGCTGTTTTTT.

The sample holds a few counts of this clonotype. This rearrangement joins TRBV27 to TRBJ1-5; D might be TRBD1 (6 bases). The CDR3 contains 14 residues. Trimming removed 7 bases at V and 5 bases at J, with 15 bases between. Germline V gene lookup returns CDR1 MNHEY and CDR2 SMNVEV (reference sequence). The CDR3 coding sequence is TGTGCCAGCACCCTACAGGGTGGGGATCAGCCCCAGCATTTT. It codes for CASTLQGGDQPQHF.

This clonotype was seen more than once but under ten times. The V gene is TRBV7-2, the J gene TRBJ1-2, with D perhaps matching TRBD1 (5 bases). This CDR3 is 14 amino acids long. V gave up 3 bases and J gave up 7 bases, with 15 bases separating them. Germline V gene lookup returns CDR1 SGHTA and CDR2 FQGNSA. The CDR3 loop is CASSLVQGELGYTF. CDR3 coding DNA: TGTGCCAGCAGCTTGGTCCAGGGTGAGCTTGGCTACACCTTC.

In this sample, this clonotype turned up many times. The CDR3 reads CASSLKGEGNQPQHF. The DNA of the CDR3 is TGTGCCAGCAGTTTAAAAGGGGAGGGGAATCAGCCCCAGCATTTT. The chain has TRBV12-3 or TRBV12-4 and TRBJ1-5; TRBD1 might be the D (5 bases). The CDR3 consists of 15 residues. V was shortened by 2 bases and J by 4 bases, with 12 bases between the two germline ends.

J is TRBJ2-3 and V is TRBV5-1, with 7 bases lining up with TRBD2. The ends lost 0 bases at V and 1 base at J; junction bases unmatched: 8. The CDR3 contains 17 residues. The germline V gene has CDR1 SGHRS and CDR2 YFSETQ. The CDR3 loop reads CASSLGSGGDGTDTQYF. CDR3 in DNA: TGCGCCAGCAGCTTGGGTTCGGGGGGAGACGGCACAGATACGCAGTATTTT. The full variable domain, its missing parts supplied by reference TRBV5-1 and TRBJ2-3, is KAGVTQTPRYLIKTRGQQVTLSCSPISGHRSVSWYQQTPGQGLQFLFEYFSETQRNKGNFPGRFSGRQFSNSRSEMNVSTLELGDSALYLCASSLGSGGDGTDTQYFGPGTRLTVL.

At least ten counts were recorded for this clonotype. CDR3 sequence (DNA): TGCGCCAGCAGCTTACCGACAGGGAATGGAGCAGATACGCAGTATTTT. It specifies CASSLPTGNGADTQYF. The chain uses TRBV5-1 and TRBJ2-3, with 7 bases matching TRBD1. The CDR3 totals 16 residues. Per the germline V gene, CDR1 is SGHRS and CDR2 is YFSETQ. Trimming cost V 2 bases and J 4 bases; bases outside gene matches: 10.

The chain is built from TRBV6-1 and TRBJ2-1; 9 bases match TRBD2. Looked up from germline, CDR1 is MNHNS and CDR2 is SASEGT. The length of the CDR3 is 16 residues. V trimming: 4 bases; J trimming: 4 bases; junction bases outside the gene matches: 8. The CDR3 coding sequence is TGTGCCAGCAGTGGGGGAGGACTAGCGCTTTACAATGAGCAGTTCTTC. Its translation is CASSGGGLALYNEQFF.